These 23 T cell receptor beta chains originate from one sample sequenced in a study of shared clonotypes between healthy human individuals. Generated by immunoSEQ multiplex PCR, the TCRdb table keeps only in-frame clones and is missing some. The repertoire holds some 2,400,000 clones, around 95% seen once, with approximately 0.13% in the top ten. The sequencing input was naive CD4+ T cells sorted from blood. As for subset: CD45RA+ positively selected. Every receptor here comes from a young man in good health.

The V gene is TRBV27, the J gene TRBJ2-2; D not certain. Trimming took off 5 bases at V and 6 bases at J, with 16 bases between the two ends. The CDR3 is 15 residues long. The germline CDR1 and CDR2 sequences are MNHEY and SMNVEV (reference sequence). CDR3 sequence: CASSPPGYMSGELFF. The CDR3 region has the DNA TGTGCCAGCAGTCCTCCTGGATATATGTCCGGGGAGCTGTTTTTT.

The chain joins TRBV2 to TRBJ2-1; TRBD1 matches at 10 bases. Germline CDR1 reads SNHLY; CDR2 reads FYNNEI. There are 16 residues in the CDR3. V was clipped by 1 base and J by 8 bases; unmatched bases: 8. CDR3 in DNA: TGTGCCAGCAGTGAAGAATGGGGGACAGGGGTTCATGAGCAGTTCTTC. Its protein product is CASSEEWGTGVHEQFF.

The chain couples TRBV28 to TRBJ2-7; D tentatively reads TRBD1 or TRBD2 (5 bases each). The CDR3 has 16 residues. The V gene lost 1 base and the J gene lost 6 bases, with 19 bases spanning the gap. Looked up from germline, CDR1 is MDHEN and CDR2 is SYDVKM. DNA for the CDR3: TGTGCCAGCAGTTTATTAAAGATACTCGGGGCGGGCGAGCAGTACTTC. It codes for CASSLLKILGAGEQYF.

The V gene is TRBV7-2, the J gene TRBJ2-1; TRBD2 aligns across 7 bases. Per the germline V gene, CDR1 is SGHTA and CDR2 is FQGNSA. The CDR3 sequence is 14 residues long. V trimming: 5 bases; J trimming: 6 bases; junction bases outside the gene matches: 7. The CDR3 bases are TGTGCCAGCAGCCTTCTGACTAGCAGCAATGAGCAGTTCTTC. Translated, it gives CASSLLTSSNEQFF.

Worth noting for this clone: Different DNA sequences within this sample yield the same CDR3. The CDR3 nucleotides read TGTGCCAGCAGCTTAGGTCCAGGGGGCAATCAGCCCCAGCATTTT. It yields the protein CASSLGPGGNQPQHF. The rearrangement uses TRBV7-9 and TRBJ1-5; D possibly corresponds to TRBD1 (6 bases). V was cut by 1 base and J by 2 bases, with 9 bases left in between. Germline assignment: CDR1 SEHNR and CDR2 FQNEAQ (reference sequence). The CDR3 is 15 amino acids.

This clone has just one count. This chain links TRBV7-2 with TRBJ1-1; D gene uncertain. CDR3 length equals 14 residues. Trimming took 1 base from V and 5 from J, leaving 11 bases between them. Germline CDR1 and CDR2: SGHTA and FQGNSA. The CDR3 nucleotides are TGTGCCAGCAGCTTAGACGGGTCAGGAACTGAAGCTTTCTTT. This translates into CASSLDGSGTEAFF.

The gene calls are TRBV28 and TRBJ1-2, with D perhaps matching TRBD1 (5 bases). V lost 7 bases and J lost 0, with 9 bases in between. The CDR3 totals 13 residues. Germline CDR1 and CDR2: MDHEN and SYDVKM. The CDR3 coding sequence is TGTGCCAGCATCGACAGAACTAACTATGGCTACACCTTC. Encoded protein: CASIDRTNYGYTF.

This chain connects TRBV28 to TRBJ2-7, with 12 nucleotides matching TRBD2. The CDR3 consists of 15 residues. Germline V gene lookup returns CDR1 MDHEN and CDR2 SYDVKM. After removal of 4 bases from V and 3 bases from J, the junction contained 4 bases not matched to a gene. CDR3 DNA: TGTGCCAGCAGTTCCACTAGCGGGGGGAACTACGAGCAGTACTTC. This encodes CASSSTSGGNYEQYF.

This chain links TRBV30 with TRBJ2-3; no reliable D call. Looked up from germline, CDR1 is GTSNPN and CDR2 is SVGIG (reference sequence). Trimming removed 3 bases at V and 2 bases at J, with 12 bases between. There are 14 residues in the CDR3. The CDR3 here is CAWRSSFPTDTQYF. The CDR3, as DNA: TGTGCCTGGAGAAGTTCCTTTCCCACAGATACGCAGTATTTT.

This chain joins TRBV19 and TRBJ1-5; D ambiguous. The CDR3 has 13 residues. V lost 10 bases to trimming and J lost 5 bases, with 15 bases between them. In germline, CDR1 is LNHDA, CDR2 SQIVND (reference sequence). The CDR3 bases are TGTGCCACAAGCCCCCTCCGCGATCAGCCCCAGCATTTT. Amino acid sequence: CATSPLRDQPQHF.

The V and J genes are TRBV19 and TRBJ1-1; no definite D call. CDR1 and CDR2 from the germline V gene are LNHDA and SQIVND (reference sequence). V was clipped by 3 bases and J by 4 bases, with 12 bases between them. The CDR3 loop spans 14 amino acids. The CDR3 coding sequence is TGTGCCAGTAGTATGGACCTCTTTAGCACTGAAGCTTTCTTT. The encoded protein is CASSMDLFSTEAFF.

V is TRBV6-5 and J is TRBJ1-5; D unresolved. This CDR3 comprises 15 residues. With 0 bases removed from V and 4 bases from J, the gap between germline ends came to 10 bases. CDR1 and CDR2 from the germline V gene are MNHEY and SVGAGI. CDR3 region: CASSYSVTKNQPQHF. Written as DNA, the CDR3 is TGTGCCAGCAGTTACTCCGTAACCAAAAATCAGCCCCAGCATTTT.

The V call is TRBV5-1, the J call TRBJ2-5, with TRBD2 matching 12 bases. The germline CDR1 and CDR2 sequences are SGHRS and YFSETQ. V lost 7 bases and J lost 1; bases outside the gene matches: 2. CDR3 length equals 14 residues. The DNA of the CDR3 is TGCGCCAGCCGGACTAGCGGGGCCCAAGAGACCCAGTACTTC. This translates into CASRTSGAQETQYF.

The chain employs TRBV5-1 and TRBJ1-3; 11 nucleotides line up with TRBD1. This CDR3 contains 16 residues. Per germline, CDR1 SGHRS and CDR2 YFSETQ. V was clipped by 1 base and J by 4 bases; unmatched bases: 4. CDR3 residues: CASSLYGTGGGNTIYF. As DNA, the CDR3 is TGCGCCAGCAGCTTGTACGGGACAGGGGGAGGAAACACCATATATTTT.

About this clone itself: The sample has other DNA sequences that encode this CDR3 too. CDR3 coding DNA: TGTGCCAGCAGCCGGAGCTCCTACAATGAGCAGTTCTTC. As protein: CASSRSSYNEQFF. The chain combines TRBV2 with TRBJ2-1; D ambiguous. The length of the CDR3 is 13 residues. V was pared by 6 bases and J by 0 bases, with 6 bases between. Germline CDR1 SNHLY, CDR2 FYNNEI.

CDR3 nucleotide sequence: TGTGCCAGCAGTATCTCTACGTCCTACAATGAGCAGTTCTTC. This translates into CASSISTSYNEQFF. The chain is built from TRBV6-5 and TRBJ2-1; D gene unclear. The V end lost 5 bases, the J end lost 1 base, and 9 bases lay between the germline ends. The CDR3 runs 14 residues. The germline CDR1 and CDR2 sequences are MNHEY and SVGAGI.

This clone was seen only once. This rearrangement joins TRBV2 to TRBJ2-7, with 8 bases lining up with TRBD1. V shed 7 bases and J 4 bases; nucleotides not matched to a gene: 6. Germline V gene lookup returns CDR1 SNHLY and CDR2 FYNNEI. The CDR3 covers 13 residues. CDR3 amino acids: CASNRDRMYEQYF. The CDR3 DNA reads TGTGCCAGCAATCGGGACAGGATGTACGAGCAGTACTTC.

The V gene is TRBV29-1, the J gene TRBJ1-1, with D unresolved. Deletions cut 7 bases from V and 0 bases from J, with 18 bases between. Germline V gene data show CDR1 as SQVTM and CDR2 as ANQGSEA. This CDR3 is 15 amino acids long. The CDR3 protein is CSGSRGLNMNTEAFF. CDR3 in DNA: TGCAGCGGTTCAAGAGGCCTTAACATGAACACTGAAGCTTTCTTT. Using reference TRBV29-1 and TRBJ1-1 for the parts outside the CDR3, the full variable domain is SAVISQKPSRDICQRGTSLTIQCQVDSQVTMMFWYRQQPGQSLTLIATANQGSEATYESGFVIDKFPISRPNLTFSTLTVSNMSPEDSSIYLCSGSRGLNMNTEAFFGQGTRLTVV.

This rearrangement joins TRBV19 to TRBJ2-5; TRBD1 matches at 8 bases. J was trimmed by 8 bases and V by 5 bases; bases with no gene match: 10. The germline V gene has CDR1 LNHDA and CDR2 SQIVND (reference sequence). There are 14 residues in the CDR3. CDR3 residues: CASSVQDRDITQYF. The CDR3 nucleotides are TGTGCCAGTAGTGTCCAGGACAGGGACATAACCCAGTACTTC.

This chain links TRBV18 with TRBJ2-2; D is possibly TRBD2 (6 bases). Germline V gene lookup returns CDR1 KGHSH and CDR2 LQKENI. Deletions cut 3 bases from V and 4 bases from J, with 12 bases between. The CDR3 contains 15 residues. CDR3 protein: CASSPGLPATGELFF. In DNA form, the CDR3 reads TGTGCCAGCTCACCCGGACTACCCGCCACCGGGGAGCTGTTTTTT.

The table lists this clone with a count of one. The CDR3 here is CASSFTGKTEAFF. The CDR3 DNA follows: TGTGCCAGCAGCTTTACAGGGAAGACTGAAGCTTTCTTT. This chain uses TRBV5-4 with TRBJ1-1; D might be TRBD1 (6 bases). V dropped 2 bases and J dropped 5 bases, with 10 bases sitting between them. CDR1 is SGHNT, CDR2 YYREEE, per germline (reference sequence). This CDR3 comprises 13 residues.

The rearrangement links TRBV5-5 to TRBJ1-5; possible D gene TRBD1, 5 bases. The CDR3 has 15 amino acids. Germline V gives CDR1 SGHKS, CDR2 YYEKEE (reference sequence). Trimming took off 2 bases at V and 3 bases at J, with 12 bases between the two ends. The CDR3 DNA follows: TGTGCCAGCAGCTTAGGCCCGGGGGACAATCAGCCCCAGCATTTT. Protein: CASSLGPGDNQPQHF.

V and J are TRBV4-2 and TRBJ1-4; D may be TRBD1 (5 bases). V lost 8 bases to trimming and J lost 6 bases, with 19 bases between them. Germline V gene data show CDR1 as LGHNA and CDR2 as YNFKEQ. The CDR3 runs to 15 residues. DNA of the CDR3: TGTGCCAGCGCGGGGGACGGCGGAGGTGATGAAAAACTGTTTTTT. It translates to CASAGDGGGDEKLFF.